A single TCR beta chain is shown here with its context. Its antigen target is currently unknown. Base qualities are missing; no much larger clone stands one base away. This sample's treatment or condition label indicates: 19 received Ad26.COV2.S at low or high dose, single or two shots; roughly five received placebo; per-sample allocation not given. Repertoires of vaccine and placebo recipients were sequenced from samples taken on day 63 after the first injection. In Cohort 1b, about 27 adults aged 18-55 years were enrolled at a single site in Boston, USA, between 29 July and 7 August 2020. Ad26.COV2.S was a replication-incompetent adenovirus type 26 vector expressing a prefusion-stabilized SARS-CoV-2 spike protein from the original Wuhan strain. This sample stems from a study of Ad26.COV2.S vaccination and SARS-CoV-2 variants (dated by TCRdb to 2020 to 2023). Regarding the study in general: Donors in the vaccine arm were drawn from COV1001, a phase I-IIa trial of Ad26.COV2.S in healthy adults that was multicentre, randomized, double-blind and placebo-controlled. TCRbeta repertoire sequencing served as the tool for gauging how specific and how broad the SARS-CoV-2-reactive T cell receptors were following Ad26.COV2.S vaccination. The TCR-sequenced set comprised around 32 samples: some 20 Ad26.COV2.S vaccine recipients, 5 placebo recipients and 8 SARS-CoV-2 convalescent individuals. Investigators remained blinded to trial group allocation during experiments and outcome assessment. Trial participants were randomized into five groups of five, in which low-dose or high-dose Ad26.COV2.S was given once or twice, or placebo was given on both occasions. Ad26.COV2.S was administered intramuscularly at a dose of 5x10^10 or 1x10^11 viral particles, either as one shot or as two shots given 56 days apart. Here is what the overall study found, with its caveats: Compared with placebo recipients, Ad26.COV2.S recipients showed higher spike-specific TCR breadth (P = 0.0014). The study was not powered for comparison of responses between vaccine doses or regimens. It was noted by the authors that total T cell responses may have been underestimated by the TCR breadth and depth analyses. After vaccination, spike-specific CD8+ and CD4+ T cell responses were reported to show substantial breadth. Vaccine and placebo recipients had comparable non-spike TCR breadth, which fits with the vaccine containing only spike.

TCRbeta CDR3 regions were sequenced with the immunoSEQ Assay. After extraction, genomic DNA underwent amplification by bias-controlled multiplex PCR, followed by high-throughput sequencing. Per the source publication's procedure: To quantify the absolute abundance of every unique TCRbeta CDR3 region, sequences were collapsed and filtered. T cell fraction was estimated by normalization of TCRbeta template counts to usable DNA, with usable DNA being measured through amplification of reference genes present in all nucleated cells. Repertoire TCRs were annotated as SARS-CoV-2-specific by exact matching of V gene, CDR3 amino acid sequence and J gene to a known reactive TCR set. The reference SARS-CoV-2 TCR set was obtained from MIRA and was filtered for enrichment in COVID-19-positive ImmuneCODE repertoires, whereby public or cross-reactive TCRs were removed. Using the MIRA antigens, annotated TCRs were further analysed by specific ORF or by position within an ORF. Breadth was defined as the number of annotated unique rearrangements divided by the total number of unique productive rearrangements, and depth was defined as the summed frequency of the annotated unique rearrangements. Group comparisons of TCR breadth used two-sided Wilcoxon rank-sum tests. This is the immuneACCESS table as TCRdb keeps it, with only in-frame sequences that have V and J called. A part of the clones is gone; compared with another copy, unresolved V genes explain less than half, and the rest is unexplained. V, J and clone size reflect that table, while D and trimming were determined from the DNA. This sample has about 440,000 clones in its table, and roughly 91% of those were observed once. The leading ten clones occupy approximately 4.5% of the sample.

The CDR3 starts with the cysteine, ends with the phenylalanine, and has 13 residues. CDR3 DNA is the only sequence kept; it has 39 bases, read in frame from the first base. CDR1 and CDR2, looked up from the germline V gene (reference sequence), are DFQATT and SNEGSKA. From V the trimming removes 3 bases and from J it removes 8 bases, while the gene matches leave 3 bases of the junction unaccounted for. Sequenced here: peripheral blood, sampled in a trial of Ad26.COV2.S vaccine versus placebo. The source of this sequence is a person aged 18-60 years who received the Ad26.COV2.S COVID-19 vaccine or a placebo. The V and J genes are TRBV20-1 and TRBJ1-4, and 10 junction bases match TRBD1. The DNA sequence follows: TGCAGTGCTAGTGGGACAGGGGTCGAAAAACTGTTTTTT. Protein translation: CSASGTGVEKLFF.